The clone carrying this T cell receptor beta chain was observed at least ten times. Disease in donors with ophthalmopathy had moderate-to-severe activity, CAS ≥3, NOSPECS ≥4 and under 3 months' duration. This specimen belongs to a study of Graves' ophthalmopathy and Graves' hyperthyroidism. Germline loops: CDR1 SGHTA, CDR2 FQGNSA. This CDR3 is built from 12 residues. V gave up 4 bases and J gave up 4 bases; unmatched junction bases: 0. Amplification from RNA transcripts yielded the TCR beta CDR3 regions. Second-round multiplex PCR came after first-round RT-PCR with HTBI primers. TCRdb re-called the multiplex PCR reads through MiXCR, storing one row per CDR3 protein. The data contain some 160,000 distinct CDR3 sequences, 35% to 50% of them singletons.

The sequenced sample was peripheral blood. The receptor was derived from a man aged 30 to 39 with Graves' ophthalmopathy. The chain recombines TRBV7-2 with TRBJ2-7; TRBD2 matches at 8 bases. The CDR3 spells CASSSSGYEQYF. CDR3 sequence (DNA): TGTGCCAGCAGCTCTAGCGGGTACGAGCAGTACTTC.